This T cell receptor (beta chain) appears in the sequencing data of a study of cytomegalovirus exposure and HLA in healthy donors. Both 60 Vbeta primers and 13 Jbeta primers went into the PCR. Libraries were prepared by immunoSEQ multiplex PCR; TCRdb keeps only in-frame clonotypes and omits some of them. Among some 110,000 clones listed, approximately 80% were seen once. The CDR3 contains 14 residues. Germline V lookup: CDR1 SNHLY, CDR2 FYNNEI. V was pared by 8 bases and J by 0 bases, with 4 bases of the junction left unmatched. The source is a man between 50 and 59 years old in good health and CMV-seropositive. The chain links TRBV2 to TRBJ2-1, with 7 nucleotides matching TRBD2. Specimen: PBMCs. The CDR3, as DNA: TGTGCCAGCGGCGGGGGTAGCTCCTACAATGAGCAGTTCTTC. This encodes CASGGGSSYNEQFF.